This T cell receptor (beta chain) was recorded in a study of blood T cells in healthy people across ages. Study observations and caveats: Per million T cells, the diversity of TCR beta decreased roughly linearly as age advanced.

Sample-barcoded 5' priming and a J-beta primer mix drove a second PCR of about 7 to 11 cycles. Using its own MiXCR run on the 5' RACE reads, TCRdb lists one record per CDR3 protein. Of roughly 640,000 distinct CDR3 sequences in the sample, about 30% are singletons; the top ten hold around 16%. A minimum of 7 million PBMCs was isolated per sample. This clonotype appeared a few times. What it recognizes is unknown. The source of this sequence is an elderly woman in good health. Sequenced material: blood.

The CDR3 nucleotides read TGTGCCAGCAGCTTGGGACGAGCGGGGGACTCCTACGAGCAGTACTTC. Its translation is CASSLGRAGDSYEQYF. The genes are TRBV7-2 and TRBJ2-7; TRBD2 matches at 8 bases. Germline trimming cut 3 bases from V and 0 bases from J; bases unmatched to any gene: 7. Germline V CDR1 and CDR2: SGHTA, FQGNSA. CDR3 length equals 16 residues.